The 30 T cell receptor beta chains below were found in one sample sequenced in a study of response to subunit inactivated influenza vaccine. TCRdb reprocessed the RT-PCR reads via MiXCR and lists one record per CDR3 protein. The sample records over 800,000 distinct CDR3 sequences, approximately 22% being singletons. Sequenced material: PBMCs from blood, taken less than 6 days after vaccination. The receptors come from a man in his fifties who received an inactivated influenza vaccine.

This clonotype was found many times. The V and J genes are TRBV29-1 and TRBJ2-1; the match to TRBD2 covers 10 bases. The CDR3 extends over 14 amino acids. With 4 bases clipped from V and 8 bases from J, the junction kept 8 bases outside the gene matches. Germline V gives CDR1 SQVTM, CDR2 ANQGSEA. The CDR3 DNA reads as TGCAGCGTTGGCGTAGCGGGGGGTGTGTATGAGCAGTTCTTC. Protein product: CSVGVAGGVYEQFF.

This clonotype has just a few counts. This chain connects TRBV29-1 to TRBJ2-3, with TRBD2 matching over 8 bases. CDR1 and CDR2 (germline): SQVTM, ANQGSEA. The CDR3 has 14 residues. V gave up 4 bases and J gave up 5 bases; unmatched junction bases: 8. The CDR3 reads CSVAVSGIGDTQYF. CDR3 nucleotide sequence: TGCAGCGTTGCCGTTAGCGGGATAGGAGATACGCAGTATTTT.

This clonotype occurred once. The chain recombines TRBV15 with TRBJ2-3; 8 bases align to TRBD2. The V gene end was trimmed by 4 bases and the J gene end by 2 bases; junction bases not matched to a gene: 5. There are 15 residues in the CDR3. The V gene's germline CDR1 is LNHNV and CDR2 YYDKDF (reference sequence). CDR3 protein: CATSNRRGATDTQYF. The CDR3 DNA follows: TGTGCCACCAGCAACCGGCGGGGGGCCACAGATACGCAGTATTTT.

J is TRBJ2-1 and V is TRBV3-1; a possible D gene is TRBD2 (6 bases). CDR1 and CDR2 (germline): LGHDT, YNNKEL (reference sequence). CDR3 length equals 16 residues. Trimming pared 0 bases from V and 2 bases from J, leaving 11 bases between. CDR3: CASSQEITGAYNEQFF. Written as DNA, the CDR3 is TGTGCCAGCAGCCAAGAGATTACGGGAGCCTACAATGAGCAGTTCTTC.

This clonotype was counted only a few times. The chain recombines TRBV7-2 with TRBJ2-1; no definite D call. V dropped 8 bases and J dropped 4 bases, with 6 bases sitting between them. Germline V gene lookup returns CDR1 SGHTA and CDR2 FQGNSA. This CDR3 comprises 11 residues. For the CDR3, the DNA is TGTGCCAGCGAGGAGTACAATGAGCAGTTCTTC. This gives the protein CASEEYNEQFF.

This clonotype came up a few times. The rearrangement joins TRBV20-1 to TRBJ1-6; 8 nucleotides agree with TRBD1. The germline gives CDR1 DFQATT, CDR2 SNEGSKA (reference sequence). The trim removed 5 bases at V and 6 bases at J, leaving 6 bases unmatched. The CDR3 runs to 14 residues. Here the CDR3 reads CSAAGGHSNSPLHF. The DNA for the CDR3 is TGCAGTGCTGCAGGGGGCCATTCTAATTCACCCCTCCACTTT.

J is TRBJ2-7 and V is TRBV18; 8 nucleotides line up with TRBD1. The CDR3 is 15 residues long. V shed 3 bases, J shed 5 bases, and the junction held 9 bases outside the gene matches. Germline V CDR1 and CDR2: KGHSH, LQKENI. CDR3 in DNA: TGTGCCAGCTCACCGGACAGGGTAGTTCCCCACGAGCAGTACTTC. It encodes CASSPDRVVPHEQYF.

This clonotype was found a few times. The chain couples TRBV29-1 to TRBJ2-5; unclear D gene. CDR1 is SQVTM and CDR2 is ANQGSEA in the germline V gene. The CDR3 has 12 residues. With 1 base removed from V and 4 bases from J, the gap between germline ends came to 7 bases. In DNA form, the CDR3 reads TGCAGCGTTGAAGCAGTGAGAGAGACCCAGTACTTC. Residues: CSVEAVRETQYF.

There are many counts of this clonotype. The V call is TRBV18, the J call TRBJ2-7; a weak D match, TRBD1 (6 bases). The germline CDR1 and CDR2 sequences are KGHSH and LQKENI. V lost 0 bases and J 2 bases, leaving 8 bases between the germline ends. This CDR3 is built from 14 residues. The CDR3 DNA follows: TGTGCCAGCTCACCACCGGGGGCAGCCTACGAGCAGTACTTC. Encoded protein: CASSPPGAAYEQYF. Full variable domain (rest looked up from reference TRBV18 and TRBJ2-7): NAGVMQNPRHLVRRRGQEARLRCSPMKGHSHVYWYRQLPEEGLKFMVYLQKENIIDESGMPKERFSAEFPKEGPSILRIQQVVRGDSAAYFCASSPPGAAYEQYFGPGTRLTVT.

J is TRBJ2-6 and V is TRBV12-3 or TRBV12-4; D call uncertain. Trimming cost V 5 bases and J 0 bases, with 11 bases left between them. This CDR3 comprises 16 residues. This chain's CDR3 is CASSPLGISGANVLTF. CDR3 coding DNA: TGTGCCAGCAGTCCCCTAGGGATCTCTGGGGCCAACGTCCTGACTTTC.

This clonotype was seen repeatedly, ten times or more. This sequence joins TRBV6-1 and TRBJ1-1; possibly TRBD1 for D (5 bases). The germline V gene encodes CDR1 MNHNS and CDR2 SASEGT. Trimming pared 3 bases from V and 8 bases from J, leaving 10 bases between. The CDR3 spans 12 residues. The CDR3 sequence: CASSEGRAEAFF. CDR3 DNA sequence: TGTGCCAGCAGTGAGGGCAGGGCAGAAGCTTTCTTT.

This clonotype was seen repeatedly, ten times or more. The chain combines TRBV6-2 or TRBV6-3 with TRBJ2-1, with D tentatively TRBD1 (6 bases). Looked up from germline, CDR1 is MNHEY and CDR2 is SVGEGT. The CDR3 runs to 16 residues. V gave up 3 bases and J gave up 7 bases, with 19 bases separating them. Written as DNA, the CDR3 is TGTGCCAGCAGTTATTCCCAAGGGGGTCTGGGTAATGAGCAGTTCTTC. Translating it yields CASSYSQGGLGNEQFF.

In the case of this clonotype: The junction departs from the called germline gene at one end, perhaps through a read error. The V and J genes are TRBV20-1 and TRBJ1-5; 8 positions agree with TRBD1. The CDR3 totals 14 residues. Germline V gives CDR1 DFQATT, CDR2 SNEGSKA (reference sequence). The DNA of the CDR3 is TGCAGTGCTCGGAGGGGACAGGTCAATCGGCCCCAGCATTTT. The encoded protein is CSARRGQVNRPQHF.

About this clonotype: One junction end does not reproduce the germline sequence, and a read error may be involved. This chain links TRBV4-1 with TRBJ2-1; weak D call: TRBD2 (5 bases). This CDR3 spans 13 amino acids. Germline V gene data show CDR1 as MGHRA and CDR2 as YSYEKL. In nucleotides, the CDR3 is TGTGCCATGAGACCCGGGATCCTCAATGAGCAGTTCTTC. The encoded protein is CAMRPGILNEQFF.

The V and J genes are TRBV24-1 and TRBJ2-5; a weak D match, TRBD1 (5 bases). The CDR3 consists of 15 residues. Trimming pared 0 bases from V and 1 base from J, leaving 8 bases between. From germline, CDR1 is KGHDR and CDR2 SFDVKD. The CDR3 reads CATSDLVDTQETQYF. CDR3 DNA sequence: TGTGCCACCAGTGATTTGGTGGACACCCAAGAGACCCAGTACTTC.

This clonotype was seen only a few times. This rearrangement joins TRBV3-1 to TRBJ2-1; tentatively, D is TRBD2 (6 bases). The CDR3 extends over 14 amino acids. Germline lookup yields CDR1 LGHDT and CDR2 YNNKEL (reference sequence). Trimming took 1 base from V and 5 from J, leaving 9 bases between them. CDR3 protein: CASSQVTRNNEQFF. CDR3 sequence (DNA): TGTGCCAGCAGCCAAGTGACTAGGAACAATGAGCAGTTCTTC.

J is TRBJ2-5 and V is TRBV20-1; tentatively, D is TRBD2 (6 bases). V was pared by 0 bases and J by 2 bases, with 10 bases between. The CDR3 is 14 amino acids. The germline V gene has CDR1 DFQATT and CDR2 SNEGSKA (reference sequence). This CDR3 reads CSARDSRGQETQYF. CDR3 nucleotide sequence: TGCAGTGCTAGAGATTCGCGGGGACAAGAGACCCAGTACTTC.

This chain connects TRBV20-1 to TRBJ2-7, with 8 bases fitting TRBD1. V was pared by 1 base and J by 3 bases, with 8 bases of the junction left unmatched. CDR1 is DFQATT, CDR2 SNEGSKA, per germline (reference sequence). The CDR3 spans 15 residues. CDR3 amino acids: CSARGDRGQNYEQYF. CDR3 in DNA: TGCAGTGCTAGAGGCGACAGGGGCCAAAACTACGAGCAGTACTTC.

This clonotype was recorded at least ten times. V usage is TRBV5-6 and J usage is TRBJ2-5; 7 nucleotides match TRBD2. Germline trimming cut 0 bases from V and 4 bases from J; bases unmatched to any gene: 6. Germline assignment: CDR1 SGHDT and CDR2 YYEEEE. The CDR3 extends over 15 amino acids. The chain's CDR3 is CASSLVAGVVETQYF. The CDR3 DNA is TGTGCCAGCAGCTTGGTGGCGGGAGTTGTAGAGACCCAGTACTTC.

There are a few counts of this clonotype. V is TRBV20-1 and J is TRBJ2-3; TRBD2 is a possible D gene (6 bases). From germline, CDR1 is DFQATT and CDR2 SNEGSKA (reference sequence). Trimming left V 3 bases short and J 2 bases short, with 12 bases between. CDR3 size: 14 residues. The CDR3 spells CSASPGLNTDTQYF. CDR3 sequence (DNA): TGCAGTGCTAGCCCGGGACTGAACACAGATACGCAGTATTTT.

About this clonotype: A single base separates this from a much larger clone, so it may be a read error. The chain carries TRBV5-5 and TRBJ2-7; maybe TRBD1 (5 bases). V shed 4 bases and J shed 2 bases, with 16 bases lying between them. The germline V gene has CDR1 SGHKS and CDR2 YYEKEE (reference sequence). The CDR3 runs to 15 residues. The CDR3 DNA reads as TGTGCCAGCAGCCCCGACAGCCGACCTGCCTACGAGCAGTACTTC. Its protein product is CASSPDSRPAYEQYF. Looking up the rest from reference TRBV5-5 and TRBJ2-7 gives the full variable domain: DAGVTQSPTHLIKTRGQQVTLRCSPISGHKSVSWYQQVLGQGPQFIFQYYEKEERGRGNFPDRFSARQFPNYSSELNVNALLLGDSALYLCASSPDSRPAYEQYFGPGTRLTVT.

There are many counts of this clonotype. This chain links TRBV15 with TRBJ2-1; D may be TRBD2 (6 bases). The germline V gene encodes CDR1 LNHNV and CDR2 YYDKDF (reference sequence). The CDR3 extends over 14 amino acids. V was pared by 5 bases and J by 6 bases, with 14 bases between. The CDR3 bases are TGTGCCACCAGCGTTAGCGGCGGTATCAATGAGCAGTTCTTC. Its protein product is CATSVSGGINEQFF.

V usage is TRBV7-9 and J usage is TRBJ2-1; D ambiguous. The germline V gene has CDR1 SEHNR and CDR2 FQNEAQ (reference sequence). The CDR3 spans 17 residues. V lost 4 bases, J lost 4 bases, and 20 bases lay in between. CDR3 amino acids: CASSSPWRNGVYNEQFF. The CDR3 bases are TGTGCCAGCAGCTCCCCTTGGCGAAATGGGGTTTACAATGAGCAGTTCTTC.

This clonotype was found a few times. The gene calls are TRBV7-2 and TRBJ1-1, with unresolved D. Germline CDR1 and CDR2: SGHTA and FQGNSA. CDR3 size: 15 residues. V lost 3 bases to trimming and J lost 1 base, with 12 bases between them. CDR3 DNA sequence: TGTGCCAGCAGCTTGTCGAACATGAGGAACACTGAAGCTTTCTTT. This encodes CASSLSNMRNTEAFF.

The genes are TRBV6-5 and TRBJ2-7, with 8 bases lining up with TRBD2. The CDR3 totals 16 residues. The germline V gene has CDR1 MNHEY and CDR2 SVGAGI. J gave up 5 bases and V 3 bases, and 12 bases lay outside the gene matches. In nucleotides, the CDR3 is TGTGCCAGCAGTTATACTAGCGGAATGGGCGTCCACGAGCAGTACTTC. It encodes CASSYTSGMGVHEQYF.

V gene TRBV12-3 or TRBV12-4 combines with J gene TRBJ2-1; 16 bases fit TRBD2. This CDR3 region has 19 residues. V trimming: 5 bases; J trimming: 4 bases; junction bases outside the gene matches: 11. CDR3 amino acids: CASSPPGLAGGPGYNEQFF. The CDR3, as DNA: TGTGCCAGCAGTCCCCCGGGACTAGCGGGAGGGCCGGGGTACAATGAGCAGTTCTTC.

This clonotype was counted a single time. CDR3 sequence (DNA): TGTGCCATCAGTGAGTCGGGACAGCACACTGAAGCTTTCTTT. It is translated as CAISESGQHTEAFF. The genes are TRBV10-3 and TRBJ1-1; 7 positions agree with TRBD1. Germline CDR1 ENHRY, CDR2 SYGVKD. V lost 0 bases to trimming and J lost 3 bases; unmatched junction nucleotides: 1. This CDR3 has 14 residues.

The chain recombines TRBV5-1 with TRBJ2-3; 11 bases fit TRBD2. The CDR3 sequence is 15 residues long. Germline trimming cut 4 bases from V and 6 bases from J; bases unmatched to any gene: 7. Per germline, CDR1 SGHRS and CDR2 YFSETQ. CDR3 protein: CASSRLAGMADTQYF. Written as DNA, the CDR3 is TGCGCCAGCAGCCGACTAGCGGGGATGGCGGATACGCAGTATTTT. Together with reference TRBV5-1 and TRBJ2-3, the CDR3 gives the full variable domain: KAGVTQTPRYLIKTRGQQVTLSCSPISGHRSVSWYQQTPGQGLQFLFEYFSETQRNKGNFPGRFSGRQFSNSRSEMNVSTLELGDSALYLCASSRLAGMADTQYFGPGTRLTVL.

J is TRBJ2-7 and V is TRBV18; D may be TRBD1 (6 bases). The CDR3 has 14 amino acids. V gave up 2 bases and J gave up 6 bases, with 14 bases separating them. Per germline, CDR1 KGHSH and CDR2 LQKENI. Written as DNA, the CDR3 is TGTGCCAGCTCACCAAACAGGGCCGGGATCGAGCAGTACTTC. Its translation: CASSPNRAGIEQYF.

The rearrangement joins TRBV4-2 to TRBJ2-1, with D perhaps being TRBD1 or TRBD2 (5 bases each). Per the germline V gene, CDR1 is LGHNA and CDR2 is YNFKEQ. The CDR3 is 20 amino acids. Trimming shortened V by 5 bases and J by 6 bases, and 32 bases separated the two germline ends. CDR3 amino acids: CASSDRDRSRIVRNLNEQFF. The CDR3 DNA is TGTGCCAGCAGCGACCGGGACCGAAGCAGAATTGTACGGAACCTCAATGAGCAGTTCTTC.